The T cell receptor beta chain under discussion was sequenced for a study of blood T cell repertoires in COVID-19. Germline V lookup: CDR1 SEHNR, CDR2 FQNEAQ (reference sequence). The CDR3 runs 13 residues. V dropped 5 bases and J dropped 7 bases, with 11 bases sitting between them. In the authors' methods: Cell counts per sample came from amplifying reference gene primers. The assay was immunoSEQ multiplex PCR, and TCRdb's table has in-frame clones only and misses some. That table furnishes V, J and clone size, whereas the DNA furnished D and trimming. The top ten hold approximately 11% of the sample, which has some 160,000 clones, 65% to 85% seen once.

This receptor was taken from a man aged 65 to 79 with active or convalescent COVID-19. Sequenced: peripheral blood. This rearrangement joins TRBV7-9 to TRBJ2-2; D is possibly TRBD2 (5 bases). CDR3 in DNA: TGTGCCAGCAGCCCGAGGGTCTACGGGGAGCTGTTTTTT. Translated, it gives CASSPRVYGELFF. Looking up the rest from reference TRBV7-9 and TRBJ2-2 gives the full variable domain: DTGVSQNPRHKITKRGQNVTFRCDPISEHNRLYWYRQTLGQGPEFLTYFQNEAQLEKSRLLSDRFSAERPKGSFSTLEIQRTEQGDSAMYLCASSPRVYGELFFGEGSRLTVL.